The 10 T cell receptor beta chains reported below all come from one sample, sequenced in a study of T cell repertoires in cytomegalovirus infection. MiXCR, applied by TCRdb to the reads, yields one record per CDR3 protein. This sample has 900,000 to 950,000 distinct CDR3 sequences, with 30% to 40% found just once. No antigen has been identified for these receptors. Source: cultured CD8+ T cells from PBMCs, taken from culture after CMV antigen stimulation. These receptors originate from a human donor in good health (CMV status not recorded). Some clones in this sample may be carry-over from other donors' samples.

CDR3 DNA sequence: TGTGCCAGCAGGGAGGGACAGGGCACCGGGGAGCTGTTTTTT. Amino acids: CASREGQGTGELFF. The genes are TRBV5-4 and TRBJ2-2; 9 positions match TRBD1. The CDR3 runs to 14 residues. The trim removed 5 bases at V and 4 bases at J, leaving 3 bases unmatched. Germline V lookup: CDR1 SGHNT, CDR2 YYREEE (reference sequence).

This clonotype was detected only a few times. This chain links TRBV18 with TRBJ1-2, with 11 bases lining up with TRBD1. After removal of 6 bases from V and 0 bases from J, the junction contained 6 bases not matched to a gene. Germline CDR1 is KGHSH and CDR2 is LQKENI. The CDR3 extends over 16 amino acids. In DNA, the CDR3 is TGTGCCAGCTCGCCTGGGACAGGGGGACCTAACTATGGCTACACCTTC. Its translation: CASSPGTGGPNYGYTF.

This clonotype came up a few times. The chain links TRBV4-3 to TRBJ2-5; 11 bases line up with TRBD1. Looked up from germline, CDR1 is LGHNA and CDR2 is YSLEER. The CDR3 spans 14 residues. V lost 4 bases to trimming and J lost 4 bases; unmatched junction nucleotides: 2. The CDR3 bases are TGCGCCAGCAGCCCCGGACAGGGGGCAGAGACCCAGTACTTC. Translation gives CASSPGQGAETQYF.

At least ten counts were recorded for this clonotype. This sequence joins TRBV12-3 or TRBV12-4 and TRBJ2-1; TRBD1 aligns across 8 bases. J was trimmed by 1 base and V by 5 bases; bases with no gene match: 4. CDR3 length equals 15 residues. The CDR3 protein is CASSPWTGSYNEQFF. Written as DNA, the CDR3 is TGTGCCAGCAGTCCCTGGACAGGGTCCTACAATGAGCAGTTCTTC.

The rearrangement uses TRBV7-2 and TRBJ1-1; perhaps TRBD1 as D (6 bases). V lost 3 bases, J lost 12 bases, and 14 bases lay in between. The germline CDR1 and CDR2 sequences are SGHTA and FQGNSA. The CDR3 has 12 amino acids. The CDR3 spells CASSLGHSGTFF. Written as DNA, the CDR3 is TGTGCCAGCAGCTTGGGACACTCTGGGACTTTCTTT.

This clonotype was seen more than once but under ten times. The chain has TRBV9 and TRBJ1-1; D remains ambiguous. CDR1 is SGDLS, CDR2 YYNGEE, per germline. The V and J ends lost 3 bases and 8 bases respectively, with 11 bases between them. CDR3 length equals 12 residues. The CDR3 region is CASSGGGEEAFF. In nucleotides, the CDR3 is TGTGCCAGCAGCGGGGGAGGAGAAGAAGCTTTCTTT.

The sample holds a few counts of this clonotype. This chain connects TRBV11-2 to TRBJ2-5; possibly TRBD1 for D (6 bases). The CDR3 sequence is 13 residues long. V was clipped by 1 base and J by 6 bases, with 9 bases between them. Per the germline V gene, CDR1 is SGHAT and CDR2 is FQNNGV. CDR3 residues: CASSLVGAQTQYF. The DNA for the CDR3 is TGTGCCAGCAGCTTAGTGGGGGCACAGACCCAGTACTTC.

This clonotype was counted ten times or more. The rearrangement joins TRBV7-6 to TRBJ2-7, with TRBD1 identical over 7 bases. Per germline, CDR1 SGHVS and CDR2 FNYEAQ. The CDR3 is made up of 14 amino acids. Trimming took 4 bases from V and 7 from J; bases not matched to a gene: 10. CDR3 region: CASSSETGSREQYF. The CDR3 nucleotides read TGTGCCAGCAGCTCCGAGACAGGGTCTCGTGAGCAGTACTTC.

This clonotype was recorded a few times. J is TRBJ1-6 and V is TRBV15, with no clear D. Germline CDR1 reads LNHNV; CDR2 reads YYDKDF (reference sequence). The CDR3 totals 15 residues. With 2 bases removed from V and 11 bases from J, the gap between germline ends came to 16 bases. CDR3: CATSRYKEPVAPLHF. CDR3 DNA: TGTGCCACCAGCAGATACAAGGAACCGGTGGCACCCCTCCACTTT.

The V gene is TRBV19, the J gene TRBJ2-1; 7 nucleotides align to TRBD2. CDR1 and CDR2 (germline): LNHDA, SQIVND (reference sequence). The CDR3 is made up of 14 amino acids. The V and J ends lost 6 bases and 8 bases, in that order; junction bases with no gene match: 10. The CDR3 protein is CASSGTNPLHEQFF. The CDR3 DNA reads TGTGCCAGTAGCGGGACTAACCCTCTCCATGAGCAGTTCTTC.